This T cell receptor beta chain was found in a study of response to subunit inactivated influenza vaccine. The study's findings and limits: With each seasonal influenza vaccination, the authors suggested, few new T cells are recruited.

MiXCR was run by TCRdb on the RT-PCR reads, yielding one entry per CDR3 protein. In the table there are about 520,000 distinct CDR3 sequences, approximately 6.9% of which are singletons. There are a few counts of this clonotype. As yet, its antigen is unknown. The V gene lost 0 bases and the J gene lost 5 bases, with 11 bases spanning the gap. The V gene's germline CDR1 is MNHEY and CDR2 SVGEGT. This CDR3 is 15 amino acids long. The receptor's source is a man aged 50 to 75 who received an inactivated influenza vaccine. This sample comprised PBMCs from blood, obtained around 25 months after vaccination. The V and J genes are TRBV6-2 or TRBV6-3 and TRBJ2-1; tentatively, D is TRBD1 (6 bases). The CDR3 sequence is CASSYSGALHNEQFF. CDR3 sequence (DNA): TGTGCCAGCAGTTACTCGGGGGCCTTACACAATGAGCAGTTCTTC.